This T cell receptor (beta chain) stems from a study of cytomegalovirus exposure and HLA in healthy donors. Study-level information: Earlier work reported roughly 120 million unique TCR beta sequences from about 180 million T cells.

Comments on this clone: Antigen specificity is unknown.

Vbeta (60) and Jbeta (13) primers were used in the PCR. Original methodology: A follow-up analysis tallied tens of millions of unique TCR beta chains, roughly 11 million shared. Here immunoSEQ multiplex PCR was the method, and the copy in TCRdb shows in-frame clones only, minus some. V and J calls plus clone size are reproduced from that table; the DNA served to infer D and trimming. This table has 130,000 or so clones, roughly 80% appearing once. The CDR3 spans 14 residues. The junction had 3 bases not matched to a gene; V was cut back by 4 bases and J by 1 base. In germline, CDR1 is MNHEY, CDR2 SVGAGI. Study-level findings and limits: Because they were indistinguishable, some V segments, including TRBV6-2 and TRBV6-3, were excluded. Later analysis suggested links between common viral pathogens and several top significant clusters.

Material for sequencing was PBMCs. This clonotype was sampled from a woman in her thirties or forties in good health and CMV-seropositive. The V gene is TRBV6-5, the J gene TRBJ1-1, with 7 bases aligning to TRBD1. The CDR3, as DNA: TGTGCCAGCAGTTCGACAGGGTGGAACACTGAAGCTTTCTTT. It codes for CASSSTGWNTEAFF.